This T cell receptor beta chain came from a study of cytomegalovirus exposure and HLA in healthy donors. Study-wide background: The roughly 120 million unique TCR beta sequences, from approximately 170 million T cells, were found by an earlier analysis.

The study ran its PCR with 60 Vbeta and 13 Jbeta primers. Methods used by the authors: A follow-up analysis tallied 65 million to 80 million unique TCR beta chains, roughly 11 million shared. Profiled with immunoSEQ multiplex PCR; TCRdb holds only in-frame clones, not every one. V, J and clone size are taken as reported in that table, and D and trimming were inferred from the DNA itself. The sample yields 150,000 to 200,000 clones, just under 80% seen once. Findings and caveats of the study: According to a later analysis, donors in an Asian-associated ancestry cluster reportedly had fewer N-insertions than the roughly 660-donor mean.

CDR1 and CDR2 (germline): LNHDA, SQIVND (reference sequence). Trimming cost V 5 bases and J 1 base, with 14 bases left between them. The CDR3 covers 15 residues. Worth noting for this clone: Its antigen remains unidentified.

The source material was PBMCs. This sequence originates from a woman aged 50 to 65 in good health and CMV-seropositive. The V and J genes are TRBV19 and TRBJ1-1; perhaps TRBD1 as D (6 bases). CDR3 sequence reads: CASSVGMGQNTEAFF. CDR3 DNA: TGTGCCAGTAGTGTGGGGATGGGACAGAACACTGAAGCTTTCTTT.